This section outlines one TCR beta chain sequence together with its context. Antigen: not known. The germline V gene has CDR1 SGHTA and CDR2 FQGNSA. CDR3 length: 15 amino acids. V was cut by 1 base and J by 6 bases, with 13 bases left in between. This entry belongs to a study of cytomegalovirus exposure and HLA in healthy donors. Study-level results: Researchers reportedly found TCR beta sequences accurately predicted most subjects' HLA-A and HLA-B alleles. Evidence from a later analysis indicated that most CMV-associated TCR beta chains looked HLA-restricted. Follow-up analysis later connected one missense variant in DCLRE1C with trimming of TCR beta V- and J-genes.

Vbeta (60) and Jbeta (13) primers were used in the PCR. The table came from immunoSEQ multiplex PCR; TCRdb's copy has only in-frame clones and leaves some out. The sample has approximately 160,000 clones; approximately 71% are singletons. The sequence was collected from a woman aged 18 to 35 in good health and CMV-seropositive. Sequenced material: PBMCs. This sequence joins TRBV7-2 and TRBJ2-1; tentative D call: TRBD2 (6 bases). The CDR3 region has the DNA TGTGCCAGCAGCTTAGTTCTAGCGCCGGCCAATGAGCAGTTCTTC. This gives the protein CASSLVLAPANEQFF.